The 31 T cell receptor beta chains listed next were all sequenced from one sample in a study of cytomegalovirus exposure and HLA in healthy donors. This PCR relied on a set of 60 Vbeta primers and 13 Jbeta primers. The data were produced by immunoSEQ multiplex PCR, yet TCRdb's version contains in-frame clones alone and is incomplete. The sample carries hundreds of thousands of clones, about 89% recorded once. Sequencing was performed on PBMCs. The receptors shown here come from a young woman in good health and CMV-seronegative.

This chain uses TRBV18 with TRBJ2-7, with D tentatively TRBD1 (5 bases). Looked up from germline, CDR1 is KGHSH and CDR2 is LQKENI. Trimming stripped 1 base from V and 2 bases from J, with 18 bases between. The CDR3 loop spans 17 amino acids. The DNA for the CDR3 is TGTGCCAGCTCACCACGGCAAGGGGCCCGTTTTACCTACGAGCAGTACTTC. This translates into CASSPRQGARFTYEQYF.

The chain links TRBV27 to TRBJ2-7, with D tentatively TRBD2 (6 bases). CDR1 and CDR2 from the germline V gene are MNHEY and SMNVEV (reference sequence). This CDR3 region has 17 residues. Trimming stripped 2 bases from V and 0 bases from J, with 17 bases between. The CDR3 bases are TGTGCCAGCAGTTTACACTCGTGGACTACCAGCTCCTACGAGCAGTACTTC. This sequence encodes CASSLHSWTTSSYEQYF.

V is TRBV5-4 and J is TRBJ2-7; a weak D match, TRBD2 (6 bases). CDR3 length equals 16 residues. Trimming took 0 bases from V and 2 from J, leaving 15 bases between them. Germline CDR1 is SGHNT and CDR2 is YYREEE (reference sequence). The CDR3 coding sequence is TGTGCCAGCAGCTTGGGAGGGACTTTATCTCCCTACGAGCAGTACTTC. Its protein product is CASSLGGTLSPYEQYF.

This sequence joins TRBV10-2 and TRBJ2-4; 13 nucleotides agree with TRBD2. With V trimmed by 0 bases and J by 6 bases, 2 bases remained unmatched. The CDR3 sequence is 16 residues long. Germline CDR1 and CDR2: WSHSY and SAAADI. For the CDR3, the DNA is TGCGCCAGCAGTGAGTCTAGGACTAGCGGGGGAAACATTCAGTACTTC. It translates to CASSESRTSGGNIQYF.

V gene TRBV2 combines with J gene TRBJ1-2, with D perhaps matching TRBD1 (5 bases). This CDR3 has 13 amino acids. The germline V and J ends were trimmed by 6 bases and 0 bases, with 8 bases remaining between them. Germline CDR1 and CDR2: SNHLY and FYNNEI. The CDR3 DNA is TGTGCCAGCAGGTTGGACACTAACTATGGCTACACCTTC. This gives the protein CASRLDTNYGYTF.

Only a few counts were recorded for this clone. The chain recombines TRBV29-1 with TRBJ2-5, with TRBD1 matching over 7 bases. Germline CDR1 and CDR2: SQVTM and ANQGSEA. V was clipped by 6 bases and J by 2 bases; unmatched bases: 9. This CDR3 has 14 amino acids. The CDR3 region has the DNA TGCAGCGTCTACAGGGGCCTTACACAAGAGACCCAGTACTTC. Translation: CSVYRGLTQETQYF.

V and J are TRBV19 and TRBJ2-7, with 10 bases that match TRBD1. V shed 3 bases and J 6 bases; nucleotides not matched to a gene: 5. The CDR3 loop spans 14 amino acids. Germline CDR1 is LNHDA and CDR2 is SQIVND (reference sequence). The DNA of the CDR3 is TGTGCCAGTAGTATGGGGACAGGGGAGGTCGAGCAGTACTTC. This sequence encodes CASSMGTGEVEQYF.

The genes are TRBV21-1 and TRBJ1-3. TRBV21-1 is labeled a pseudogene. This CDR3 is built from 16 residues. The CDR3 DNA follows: TGTGCCAGCAGCAAAGCGCCCTCTCAAGCAGGAAACACCATATATTTT. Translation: CASSKAPSQAGNTIYF.

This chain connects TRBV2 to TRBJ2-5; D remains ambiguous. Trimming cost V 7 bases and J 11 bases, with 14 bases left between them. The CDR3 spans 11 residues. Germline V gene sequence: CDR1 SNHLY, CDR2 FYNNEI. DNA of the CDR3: TGTGCCAGCACCGTAGAGGTTGTGCAGTACTTC. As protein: CASTVEVVQYF.

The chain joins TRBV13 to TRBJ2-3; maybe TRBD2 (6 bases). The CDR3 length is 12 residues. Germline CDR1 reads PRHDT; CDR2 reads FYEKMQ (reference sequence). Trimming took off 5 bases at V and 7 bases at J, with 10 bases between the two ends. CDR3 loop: CASSAGTYTQYF. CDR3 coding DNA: TGTGCCAGCAGCGCCGGGACTTATACGCAGTATTTT.

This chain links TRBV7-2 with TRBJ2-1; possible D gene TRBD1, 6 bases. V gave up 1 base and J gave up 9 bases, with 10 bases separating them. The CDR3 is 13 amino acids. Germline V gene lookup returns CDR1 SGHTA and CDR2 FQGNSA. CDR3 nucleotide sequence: TGTGCCAGCAGCTTAGTGCAGGGGACTGAGCAGTTCTTC. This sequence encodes CASSLVQGTEQFF.

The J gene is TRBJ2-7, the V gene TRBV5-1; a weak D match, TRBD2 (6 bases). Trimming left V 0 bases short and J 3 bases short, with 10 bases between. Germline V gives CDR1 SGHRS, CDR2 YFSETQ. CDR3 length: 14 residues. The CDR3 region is CASSLAQGGYEQYF. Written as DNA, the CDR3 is TGCGCCAGCAGCTTGGCGCAGGGAGGCTACGAGCAGTACTTC. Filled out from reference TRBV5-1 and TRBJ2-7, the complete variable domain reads KAGVTQTPRYLIKTRGQQVTLSCSPISGHRSVSWYQQTPGQGLQFLFEYFSETQRNKGNFPGRFSGRQFSNSRSEMNVSTLELGDSALYLCASSLAQGGYEQYFGPGTRLTVT.

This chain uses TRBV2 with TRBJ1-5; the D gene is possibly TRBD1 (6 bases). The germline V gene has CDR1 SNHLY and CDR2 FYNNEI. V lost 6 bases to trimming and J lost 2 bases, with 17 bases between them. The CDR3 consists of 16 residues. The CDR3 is CASRATGTRGNQPQHF. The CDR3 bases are TGTGCCAGCAGGGCAACCGGGACAAGGGGCAATCAGCCCCAGCATTTT.

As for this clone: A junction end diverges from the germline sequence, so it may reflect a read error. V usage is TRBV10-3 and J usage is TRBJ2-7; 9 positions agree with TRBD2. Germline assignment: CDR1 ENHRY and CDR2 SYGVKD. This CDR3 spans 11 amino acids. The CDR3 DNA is TGTGCCATCAGCCGGACTAGCGAGCAGTGCTTC. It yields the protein CAISRTSEQCF.

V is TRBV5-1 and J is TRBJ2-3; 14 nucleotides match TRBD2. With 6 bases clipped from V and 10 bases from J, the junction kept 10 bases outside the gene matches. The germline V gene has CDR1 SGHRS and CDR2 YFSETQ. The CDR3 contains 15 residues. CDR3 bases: TGCGCCAGCACGAGGACTAGCGGGGGGCCAGTGCCGCAGTATTTT. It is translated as CASTRTSGGPVPQYF. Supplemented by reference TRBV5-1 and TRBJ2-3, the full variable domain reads KAGVTQTPRYLIKTRGQQVTLSCSPISGHRSVSWYQQTPGQGLQFLFEYFSETQRNKGNFPGRFSGRQFSNSRSEMNVSTLELGDSALYLCASTRTSGGPVPQYFGPGTRLTVL.

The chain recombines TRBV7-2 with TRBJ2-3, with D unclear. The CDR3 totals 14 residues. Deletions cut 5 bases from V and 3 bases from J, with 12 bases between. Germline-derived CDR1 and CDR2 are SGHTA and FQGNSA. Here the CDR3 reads CASSPSTVTDTQYF. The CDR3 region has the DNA TGTGCCAGCAGCCCTTCGACTGTGACAGATACGCAGTATTTT.

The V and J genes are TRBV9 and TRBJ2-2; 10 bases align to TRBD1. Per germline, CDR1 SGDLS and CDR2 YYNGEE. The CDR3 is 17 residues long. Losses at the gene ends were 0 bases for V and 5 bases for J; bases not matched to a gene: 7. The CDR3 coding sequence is TGTGCCAGCAGCGTAGCTTTCGTGGACAGGGGGACCGGGGAGCTGTTTTTT. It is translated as CASSVAFVDRGTGELFF.

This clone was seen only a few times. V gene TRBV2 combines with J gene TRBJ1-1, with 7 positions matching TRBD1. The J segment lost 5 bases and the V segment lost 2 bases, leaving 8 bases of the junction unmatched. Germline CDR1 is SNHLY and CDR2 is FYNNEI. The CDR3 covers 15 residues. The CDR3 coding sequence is TGTGCCAGCAGTGAACGGGGAGACAGGGTGACTGAAGCTTTCTTT. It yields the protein CASSERGDRVTEAFF.

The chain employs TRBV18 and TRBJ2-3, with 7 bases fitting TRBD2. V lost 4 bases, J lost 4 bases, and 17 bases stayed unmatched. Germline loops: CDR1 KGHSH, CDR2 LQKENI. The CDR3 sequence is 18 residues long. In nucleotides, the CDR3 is TGTGCCAGCTCACAAATGATTACCGGGACTACCGGAGCAGATACGCAGTATTTT. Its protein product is CASSQMITGTTGADTQYF.

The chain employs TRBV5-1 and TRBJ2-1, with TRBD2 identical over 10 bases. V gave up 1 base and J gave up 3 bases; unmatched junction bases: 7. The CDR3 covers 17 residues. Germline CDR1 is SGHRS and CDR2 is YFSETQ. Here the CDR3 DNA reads TGCGCCAGCAGCTTGAAGGTAGCGGGGGGAAGCTACAATGAGCAGTTCTTC. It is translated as CASSLKVAGGSYNEQFF.

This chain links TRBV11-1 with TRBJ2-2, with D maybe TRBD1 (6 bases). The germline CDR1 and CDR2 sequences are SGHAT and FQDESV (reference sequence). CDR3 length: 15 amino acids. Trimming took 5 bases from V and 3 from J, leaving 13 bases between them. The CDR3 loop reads CASSLQGSDTGELFF. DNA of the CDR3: TGTGCCAGCAGCCTACAGGGTTCTGACACCGGGGAGCTGTTTTTT. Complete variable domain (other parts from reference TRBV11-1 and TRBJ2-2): EAEVAQSPRYKITEKSQAVAFWCDPISGHATLYWYRQILGQGPELLVQFQDESVVDDSQLPKDRFSAERLKGVDSTLKIQPAELGDSAMYLCASSLQGSDTGELFFGEGSRLTVL.

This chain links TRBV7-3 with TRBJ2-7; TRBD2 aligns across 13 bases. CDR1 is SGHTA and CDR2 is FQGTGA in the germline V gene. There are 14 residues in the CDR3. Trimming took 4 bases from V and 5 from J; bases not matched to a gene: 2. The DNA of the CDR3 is TGTGCCAGCAGCTACGGACTAGCGGGAGACGAGCAGTACTTC. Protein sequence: CASSYGLAGDEQYF.

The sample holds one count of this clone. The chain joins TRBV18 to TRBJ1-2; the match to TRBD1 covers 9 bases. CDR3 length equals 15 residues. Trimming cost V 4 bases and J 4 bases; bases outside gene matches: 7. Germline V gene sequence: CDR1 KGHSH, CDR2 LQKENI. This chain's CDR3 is CASSLAEGQGYGYTF. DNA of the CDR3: TGTGCCAGCTCACTAGCCGAGGGACAGGGCTATGGCTACACCTTC.

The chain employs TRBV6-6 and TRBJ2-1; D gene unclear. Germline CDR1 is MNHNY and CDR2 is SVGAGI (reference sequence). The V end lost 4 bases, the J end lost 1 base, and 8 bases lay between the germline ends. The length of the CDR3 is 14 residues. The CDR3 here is CASSSSESYNEQFF. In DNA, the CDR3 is TGTGCCAGCAGTTCGTCGGAGTCCTACAATGAGCAGTTCTTC.

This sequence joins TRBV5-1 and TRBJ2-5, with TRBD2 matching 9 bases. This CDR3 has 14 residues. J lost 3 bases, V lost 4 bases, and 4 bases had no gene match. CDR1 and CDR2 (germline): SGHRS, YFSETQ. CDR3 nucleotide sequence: TGCGCCAGCAGCAGTGGCGGGGGGGAAGAGACCCAGTACTTC. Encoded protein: CASSSGGGEETQYF.

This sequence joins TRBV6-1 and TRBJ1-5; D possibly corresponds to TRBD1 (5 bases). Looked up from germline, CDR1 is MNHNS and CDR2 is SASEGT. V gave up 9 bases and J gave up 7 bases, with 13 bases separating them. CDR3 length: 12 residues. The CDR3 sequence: CASRDWGQPQHF. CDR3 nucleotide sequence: TGTGCCAGTAGAGATTGGGGCCAGCCCCAGCATTTT.

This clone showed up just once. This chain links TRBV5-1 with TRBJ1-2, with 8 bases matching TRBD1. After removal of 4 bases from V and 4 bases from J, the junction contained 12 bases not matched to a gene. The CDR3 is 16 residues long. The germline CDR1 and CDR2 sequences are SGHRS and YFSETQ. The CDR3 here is CASSPLTGGTVYGYTF. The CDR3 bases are TGCGCCAGCAGCCCACTCACAGGGGGGACGGTCTATGGCTACACCTTC.

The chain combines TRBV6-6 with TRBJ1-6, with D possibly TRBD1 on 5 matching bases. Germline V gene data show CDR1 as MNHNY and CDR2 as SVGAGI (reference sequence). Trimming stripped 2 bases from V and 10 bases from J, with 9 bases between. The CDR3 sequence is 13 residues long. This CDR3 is CASSYGAVSPLHF. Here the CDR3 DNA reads TGTGCCAGCAGTTACGGGGCAGTCTCACCCCTCCACTTT.

The CDR3 region is CASRDTLNYGYTF. Written as DNA, the CDR3 is TGTGCCAGCCGGGACACCCTTAACTATGGCTACACCTTC. The rearrangement joins TRBV2 to TRBJ1-2; tentatively, D is TRBD1 (6 bases). V lost 8 bases and J lost 1, with 11 bases in between. The CDR3 has 13 residues. CDR1 is SNHLY and CDR2 is FYNNEI in the germline V gene.

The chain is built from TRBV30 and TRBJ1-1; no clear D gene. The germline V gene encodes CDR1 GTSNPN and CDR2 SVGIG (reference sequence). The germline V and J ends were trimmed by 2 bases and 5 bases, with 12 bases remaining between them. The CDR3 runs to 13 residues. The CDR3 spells CAWSRGMRTEAFF. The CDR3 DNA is TGTGCCTGGAGTAGAGGGATGAGGACTGAAGCTTTCTTT.

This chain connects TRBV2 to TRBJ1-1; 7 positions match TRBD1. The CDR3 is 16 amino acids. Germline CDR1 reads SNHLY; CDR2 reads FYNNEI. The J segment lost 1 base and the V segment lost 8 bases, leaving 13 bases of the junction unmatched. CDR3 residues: CASQQGPWGRNTEAFF. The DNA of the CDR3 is TGTGCCAGCCAACAGGGGCCCTGGGGCCGGAACACTGAAGCTTTCTTT. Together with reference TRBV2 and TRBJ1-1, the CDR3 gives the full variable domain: EPEVTQTPSHQVTQMGQEVILRCVPISNHLYFYWYRQILGQKVEFLVSFYNNEISEKSEIFDDQFSVERPDGSNFTLKIRSTKLEDSAMYFCASQQGPWGRNTEAFFGQGTRLTVV.